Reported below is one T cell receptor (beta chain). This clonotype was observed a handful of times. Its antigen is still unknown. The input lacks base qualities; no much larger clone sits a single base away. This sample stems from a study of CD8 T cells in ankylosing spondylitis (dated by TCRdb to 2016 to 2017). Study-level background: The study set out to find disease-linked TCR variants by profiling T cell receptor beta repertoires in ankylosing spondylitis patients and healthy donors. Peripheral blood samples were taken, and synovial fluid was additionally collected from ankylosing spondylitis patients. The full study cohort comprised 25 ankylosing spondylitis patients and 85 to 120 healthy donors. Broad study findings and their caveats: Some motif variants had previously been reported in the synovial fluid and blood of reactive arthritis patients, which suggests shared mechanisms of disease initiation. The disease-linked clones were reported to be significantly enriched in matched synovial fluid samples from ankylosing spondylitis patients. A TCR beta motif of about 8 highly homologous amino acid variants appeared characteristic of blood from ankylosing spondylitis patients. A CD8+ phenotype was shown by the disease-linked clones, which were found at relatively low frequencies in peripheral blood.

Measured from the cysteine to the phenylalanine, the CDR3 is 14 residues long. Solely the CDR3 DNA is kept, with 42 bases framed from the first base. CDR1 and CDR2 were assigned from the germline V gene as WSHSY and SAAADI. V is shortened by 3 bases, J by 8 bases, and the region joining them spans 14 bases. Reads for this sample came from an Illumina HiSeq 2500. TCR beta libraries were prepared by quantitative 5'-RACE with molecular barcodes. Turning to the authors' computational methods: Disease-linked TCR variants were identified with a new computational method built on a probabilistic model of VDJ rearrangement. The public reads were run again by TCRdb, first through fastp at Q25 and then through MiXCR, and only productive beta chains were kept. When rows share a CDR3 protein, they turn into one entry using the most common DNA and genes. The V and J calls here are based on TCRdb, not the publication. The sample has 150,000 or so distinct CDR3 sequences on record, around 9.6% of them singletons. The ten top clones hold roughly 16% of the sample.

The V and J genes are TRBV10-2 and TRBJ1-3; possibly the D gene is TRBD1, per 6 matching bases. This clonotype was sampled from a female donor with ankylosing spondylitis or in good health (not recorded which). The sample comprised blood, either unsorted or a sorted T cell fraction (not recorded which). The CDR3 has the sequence CASSDGGAGDTIYF. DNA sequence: TGCGCCAGCAGTGACGGAGGGGCAGGGGACACCATATATTTT.